This entry describes one T cell receptor beta chain. There is no known antigen for this receptor. Qualities for individual bases were not recorded, and no much larger clone is one base off. Using the deep immunoSEQ assay, multiplex PCR amplified TCR CDR3 regions from genomic DNA. Genomic DNA extracted from each cell subset was distributed evenly over all wells of several immunoSEQ 96-well plates, and each plate served as one replicate. For sorted subsets, about 200 ng genomic DNA, equal to about 30,000 T cell genomes, was loaded into each replicate PCR. Purified libraries were quantified with a Qubit 3.0 fluorometer, sized on a Bioanalyzer 2100, and re-quantified with the KAPA Library Quantification kit. Every immunoSEQ 96-well plate was sequenced on a dedicated single-read 150-cycle Illumina NextSeq 550 flow cell. The published analysis was carried out like this. The immunoSEQ output contained only junctional sequences without quality scores, so filtering could not match that applied to full-length reads. To assign V/J genes and CDR3, sequences were annotated against IMGT germline references using PyIR, a Python wrapper for IgBLAST v1.9. Reads were removed for weak V/J assignments (E-value above 1e-6), missing CDR3, stop codons, out-of-frame junctions, or ambiguous translated residues. V3J clonotypes were defined as sequences sharing the same inferred V gene, J gene, and CDR3 amino acid sequence. Percentage overlap between repertoires was computed as shared unique clonotypes divided by the size of the smaller repertoire. Three approaches were used to assess repertoire richness: RTK rarefaction, the Chao1 estimator, and Recon v2.1 estimates of unobserved clonotypes. OLGA was used to compute generation probabilities for all TCRbeta clonotypes that the gDNA method yielded from four donors. As stored in TCRdb, this immuneACCESS dataset retains in-frame rearrangements with V and J assigned. A fraction of the clones does not appear; measured against another copy, unresolved V genes explain less than half of the discrepancy, and the remainder lacks a known reason. V, J and clone size are those of that table, while D and trimming were read from the DNA. The sample table lists 2 million to 3 million clones, under 95% of them with a count of one. Of the sample, 0.36% is held by the ten largest clones.

CDR1 MNHEY and CDR2 SVGAGI were looked up in the germline V gene. The CDR3 numbers 15 residues from cysteine through phenylalanine. Of the read, only the CDR3 DNA is kept; its 45 bases are in frame from base 1. The V end gives up 4 bases and the J end 5 bases, leaving 7 bases in the junction not matched to a gene. The donors were healthy, HIV-negative adults with no recently reported acute infections or vaccinations. Every donor was a Caucasian adult residing in Nashville, Tennessee, USA. CD4+ T cells were enriched by magnetic negative selection; naive cells were then positively selected on CD45RA, and the negative fraction formed the memory subset. Blood was obtained by leukapheresis, after which PBMCs were separated by Ficoll-Histopaque density gradient centrifugation and cryopreserved in liquid nitrogen vapor phase. Purity and quantity of every magnetically sorted T cell population were checked by analytical flow cytometry. Genomic DNA was isolated from every sorted fraction and measured by UV absorbance on a Nanodrop 2000c.

This entry is derived from a study of shared clonotypes between healthy human individuals (TCRdb year 2020). Study-level background: The cohort comprised a couple of women and a few men aged 18 to 49 years. Each donor's leukapheresis produced roughly between roughly 0.85 and 9 billion PBMCs. The study deeply sequenced blood TCR repertoires of five healthy adults to estimate repertoire size and the extent of clonotype sharing between individuals. For each donor, CD4 naive and CD4 memory were each run on three plates, CD8 naive on two plates, and CD8 memory on one plate. To increase sequencing depth and limit assay-specific biases, TCR repertoire library preparation and sequencing were carried out by different laboratories using diverse techniques. What the work shows at the level of the full study, not this receptor alone: Compared with non-shared clonotypes, clonotypes shared by all four sorted-subset donors had higher generation probabilities. Even with the large sequencing depth, rarefaction of the sorted-subset datasets indicated that sequencing was incomplete. Pairwise subsampling indicated that sequencing depth was expected to affect the degree of clonotype sharing among donors. Naive subsets generally had larger estimated clonotype richness than memory subsets. The small number of donors limited the genetic and exposure-history diversity represented. When a handful of donors were compared, the shared fraction of clonotypes was roughly 5% for naive CD4, 3.5% for naive CD8, roughly 2.5% for memory CD4, and under 0.5% for memory CD8. Sampling was restricted to blood, and TCR repertoires in tissues likely differ from the TCR repertoires found in blood.

This clonotype originated in a man between 18 and 35 years old in good health. Some clones in this sample may be carry-over from other donors' samples. The sequenced sample consisted of naive CD4+ T cells from PBMCs. Explained via the paper, the cell subset or site label denotes: CD45RA+ positively selected. The rearrangement joined TRBV6-5 to TRBJ2-1; 8 of the junction bases match TRBD2. Here is the DNA: TGTGCCAGCAGTTCGGGAGGGGCGGGCGACAATGAGCAGTTCTTC. Translated, this is CASSSGGAGDNEQFF.